This passage covers 2 T cell receptor beta chains from one sample sequenced in a study of metastatic and nonmetastatic thyroid tumors. TCRdb re-processed the PCR reads through MiXCR. The sample carries 35,000 to 40,000 clones, approximately 26% recorded once. Patients were all untreated before their thyroid surgery. Specimen: blood. The receptors derive from a female donor with papillary thyroid cancer or a benign thyroid nodule (not recorded which). Some clones in this sample may be carry-over from other donors' samples.

V usage is TRBV6-5 and J usage is TRBJ2-7, with D possibly matching TRBD2 (6 bases). The CDR3 is made up of 14 amino acids. V shed 2 bases and J shed 3 bases, with 11 bases lying between them. CDR1 and CDR2 (germline): MNHEY, SVGAGI. For the CDR3, the DNA is TGTGCCAGCAGTTACGCCTCGGGGGTCTACGAGCAGTACTTC. Encoded protein: CASSYASGVYEQYF.

In its sample, this clone was seen many times. The chain recombines TRBV7-3 with TRBJ2-2; D ambiguous. With 4 bases removed from V and 4 bases from J, the gap between germline ends came to 10 bases. The CDR3 is made up of 14 amino acids. Looked up from germline, CDR1 is SGHTA and CDR2 is FQGTGA. The CDR3 DNA follows: TGTGCCAGCAGCTCAGACGGTGTCACCGGGGAGCTGTTTTTT. Translated: CASSSDGVTGELFF.